This TCR beta chain emerged from a study of T cell repertoires in cytomegalovirus infection. The overall study: It can be stated that public TCR beta signatures indicated CMV infection as well as a matching HLA type.

TCRdb recomputed calls from the reads with MiXCR, one row per CDR3 protein. The sample shows roughly 920,000 distinct CDR3 sequences, around 30% of them seen only once. About this clonotype itself: The antigen is unknown.

Overall study results and limits: Individuals carrying CMV plus the relevant HLA were identified by cumulative frequency of public TCR beta families.

Germline CDR1 is MNHNY and CDR2 is SVGAGI (reference sequence). The CDR3 loop spans 14 amino acids. Deletions cut 6 bases from V and 1 base from J, with 12 bases between. Sequenced here: cultured CD8+ T cells from PBMCs, sampled from culture after CMV antigen stimulation. The clonotype comes from a human donor in good health (CMV status not recorded). Some clones in this sample may be carry-over from other donors' samples. This chain joins TRBV6-6 and TRBJ1-2, with D uncertain. This CDR3 is CASRPIEINYGYTF. Here the CDR3 DNA reads TGTGCCAGCAGGCCGATAGAGATTAACTATGGCTACACCTTC.